The 12 T cell receptor beta chains below all came from one sample that was sequenced in a study of blood T cell repertoires in COVID-19. Generated by immunoSEQ multiplex PCR, the TCRdb table keeps only in-frame clones and is missing some. The sample comprises under 45,000 clones, 77% of which are singletons, and over 25% rests with the top ten. Sequencing used peripheral blood. Every receptor here comes from a woman between 65 and 79 years old with acute or convalescent COVID-19.

This clone was found a few times. The chain couples TRBV29-1 to TRBJ1-1; no reliable D call. The CDR3 runs to 12 residues. CDR1 is SQVTM, CDR2 ANQGSEA, per germline. V was clipped by 8 bases and J by 7 bases, with 17 bases between them. The CDR3: CSLLAGRNEAFF. The CDR3 coding sequence is TGCAGCCTCCTGGCAGGTCGGAATGAAGCTTTCTTT.

This clone has just a few counts. The chain uses TRBV3-1 (or the pseudogene TRBV3-2) and TRBJ2-2; a possible D gene is TRBD2 (7 bases). The CDR3 is 15 residues long. Trimming stripped 3 bases from V and 5 bases from J, with 13 bases between. Germline assignment: CDR1 LGHDT and CDR2 YNNKEL (reference sequence). For the CDR3, the DNA is TGTGCCAGCAGCCAGGGGGGGGGCTGGACCGGGGAGCTGTTTTTT. It encodes CASSQGGGWTGELFF.

The chain employs TRBV18 and TRBJ1-6, with 7 bases aligning to TRBD1. Germline CDR1 reads KGHSH; CDR2 reads LQKENI. J lost 6 bases, V lost 11 bases, and 7 bases had no gene match. The CDR3 has 13 residues. The CDR3 loop is CAAWDSLNSPLHF. CDR3 in DNA: TGTGCCGCTTGGGACAGTCTTAATTCACCCCTCCACTTT.

V gene TRBV6-1 combines with J gene TRBJ2-7; D might be TRBD2 (6 bases). The V gene lost 0 bases and the J gene lost 7 bases, with 16 bases spanning the gap. In germline, CDR1 is MNHNS, CDR2 SASEGT. This CDR3 comprises 15 residues. CDR3 region: CASSEAGGILREQYF. The CDR3, as DNA: TGTGCCAGCAGTGAAGCGGGCGGGATTTTGAGGGAGCAGTACTTC.

V is TRBV7-8 and J is TRBJ2-1, with 14 bases fitting TRBD2. The CDR3 totals 17 residues. Germline lookup yields CDR1 SGHVS and CDR2 FQNEAQ. V dropped 5 bases and J dropped 7; count of bases not matched to a gene: 10. The DNA of the CDR3 is TGTGCCAGCAGCCGTGGACTAGCGGGAGGAGGAGGTAATGAGCAGTTCTTC. Its translation: CASSRGLAGGGGNEQFF.

The chain employs TRBV5-4 and TRBJ2-1; D possibly corresponds to TRBD1 (6 bases). Trimming stripped 0 bases from V and 2 bases from J, with 9 bases between. The CDR3 extends over 15 amino acids. Germline loops: CDR1 SGHNT, CDR2 YYREEE (reference sequence). The CDR3 reads CASSLGTDPYNEQFF. The CDR3 DNA sequence: TGTGCCAGCAGCTTGGGGACAGATCCCTACAATGAGCAGTTCTTC.

This clone has more than one count but fewer than ten. This chain joins TRBV19 and TRBJ1-1; D unclear. V was pared by 4 bases and J by 0 bases, with 12 bases between. The CDR3 covers 15 residues. Germline lookup yields CDR1 LNHDA and CDR2 SQIVND (reference sequence). The CDR3 DNA sequence: TGTGCCAGTAGTAGGAGCAACCTCATGAACACTGAAGCTTTCTTT. It translates to CASSRSNLMNTEAFF.

This clone was found once. The gene calls are TRBV12-3 or TRBV12-4 and TRBJ1-5, with D tentatively TRBD1 (6 bases). Trimming cost V 6 bases and J 9 bases, with 12 bases left between them. The CDR3 is 12 amino acids. The CDR3 nucleotides are TGTGCCAGCAGACTACAGGGCCTGCCCCAGCATTTT. Its protein is CASRLQGLPQHF.

The V call is TRBV5-6, the J call TRBJ2-5; D is perhaps TRBD2 (6 bases). This CDR3 spans 16 amino acids. Germline V CDR1 and CDR2: SGHDT, YYEEEE. V lost 3 bases, J lost 3 bases, and 18 bases lay in between. CDR3 protein: CASSSLGGDPKETQYF. The CDR3 DNA reads TGTGCCAGCAGCTCGCTTGGAGGGGACCCAAAAGAGACCCAGTACTTC.

The sample holds one count of this clone. The J gene is TRBJ1-1, the V gene TRBV12-3 or TRBV12-4; D remains unclear. The length of the CDR3 is 12 residues. The ends were cut back, 7 bases at V and 0 bases at J, with 6 bases in the middle. The CDR3: CASNTVNTEAFF. In DNA, the CDR3 is TGTGCCAGCAATACAGTGAACACTGAAGCTTTCTTT.

The sample holds a few counts of this clone. The chain links TRBV15 to TRBJ2-7, with D possibly being TRBD1 (5 bases). Trimming stripped 4 bases from V and 0 bases from J, with 13 bases between. The CDR3 runs to 15 residues. The germline CDR1 and CDR2 sequences are LNHNV and YYDKDF (reference sequence). In nucleotides, the CDR3 is TGTGCCACCAGCACGCCATGGGGCAGCTCCTACGAGCAGTACTTC. This gives the protein CATSTPWGSSYEQYF.

This clone was observed a single time. The chain couples TRBV5-1 to TRBJ2-3, with D possibly TRBD2 on 5 matching bases. CDR3 length: 15 amino acids. V lost 6 bases and J lost 0, with 14 bases in between. CDR1 is SGHRS and CDR2 is YFSETQ in the germline V gene. In DNA form, the CDR3 reads TGCGCCAGCAAGTGGAGGCAGGCTAGCACAGATACGCAGTATTTT. Translated, it gives CASKWRQASTDTQYF.